This entry concerns a single T cell receptor (beta chain). This sample was taken from a study of blood T cell repertoires in COVID-19. As for the study in general: Sources were T cells, B-cell-depleted T cells, or PBMCs; the material itself was cDNA or gDNA.

Between the trimmed V and J ends, which lost 2 bases and 8 bases, there was a span of 16 bases. The germline V gene has CDR1 GTSNPN and CDR2 SVGIG (reference sequence). This CDR3 has 15 residues. In the authors' workflow: Nucleated cell counts were estimated from reference gene primer amplification. TCRdb's copy holds only in-frame clones and misses some; the assay was immunoSEQ multiplex PCR. V and J calls and clone size come straight from that table; D and trimming were deduced from the DNA. The repertoire includes 250,000 or so clones, 75% to 90% of them detected once, and roughly 1.6% sits in the top ten.

The genes are TRBV30 and TRBJ1-6, with TRBD1 as a possible D gene (6 bases). Sequenced input: peripheral blood. The sequence derives from a woman in her thirties or forties who had recovered from COVID-19. In nucleotides, the CDR3 is TGTGCCTGGAGTACCGGGGACACTAGGGATTCACCCCTCCACTTT. Its protein product is CAWSTGDTRDSPLHF. Using reference TRBV30 and TRBJ1-6 for the parts outside the CDR3, the full variable domain is SQTIHQWPATLVQPVGSPLSLECTVEGTSNPNLYWYRQAAGRGLQLLFYSVGIGQISSEVPQNLSASRPQDRQFILSSKKLLLSDSGFYLCAWSTGDTRDSPLHFGNGTRLTVT.